These T cell receptor beta chains were read from a single sample in a study of neurological immune-mediated disorders. Each CDR3 protein is one row after TCRdb ran MiXCR on the 5' RACE reads. Of some 100,000 distinct CDR3 sequences in the sample, roughly an eighth were seen once. The specimen sequenced was PBMCs. These receptors were taken from a female donor with HTLV-1-associated myelopathy (HAM/TSP). Each CDR3 is given with its conserved first and last residue. D genes are given only for firm matches. For some rows the clone size is stated as once, few or many, or as a class when expanded; others skip it.

length: 15; J: TRBJ1-3; D: NA; size: NA; V: TRBV7-3; CDR3: CASSPGAGPGNTIYF; DNA: TGTGCCAGCAGCCCAGGAGCGGGGCCTGGAAACACCATATATTTT
length: 22; J: TRBJ1-5; D: NA; size: many; V: TRBV6-1; CDR3: CASRPKAGFGQGSINSNQPQHF; DNA: TGTGCCAGCAGACCCAAGGCAGGATTCGGGCAGGGTTCGATCAATAGCAATCAGCCCCAGCATTTT
length: 12; J: TRBJ2-7; D: NA; size: once; V: TRBV20-1; CDR3: CSASRQNYGQYF; DNA: TGCAGTGCTTCCCGACAAAATTACGGGCAGTACTTC
length: 15; J: TRBJ2-3; D: NA; size: many; V: TRBV27; CDR3: CASSPWRALTDTQYF; DNA: TGTGCCAGCAGTCCCTGGCGGGCGCTCACAGATACGCAGTATTTT
length: 15; J: TRBJ1-4; D: NA; size: few; V: TRBV20-1; CDR3: CSARRGGATNEKLFF; DNA: TGCAGTGCTAGGCGGGGTGGAGCAACTAATGAAAAACTGTTTTTT
length: 17; J: TRBJ2-3; D: NA; size: many; V: TRBV5-5; CDR3: CASIGFGDQGITDTQYF; DNA: TGTGCCAGCATCGGGTTTGGGGACCAGGGGATCACAGATACGCAGTATTTT
length: 15; J: TRBJ2-3; D: NA; size: few; V: TRBV28; CDR3: CASSLGAGLADTQYF; DNA: TGTGCCAGCAGCTTAGGGGCAGGGTTAGCAGATACGCAGTATTTT
length: 15; J: TRBJ1-1; D: NA; size: many; V: TRBV6-5; CDR3: CASIHGGGGNTEAFF; DNA: TGTGCCAGCATCCACGGAGGTGGGGGGAACACTGAAGCTTTCTTT
length: 12; J: TRBJ1-5; D: NA; size: NA; V: TRBV5-6; CDR3: CASSSLYQPQHF; DNA: TGTGCCAGCAGCTCCCTATATCAGCCCCAGCATTTT
length: 18; J: TRBJ1-6; D: TRBD1; size: many; V: TRBV28; CDR3: CASSANRGRVPYNSPLHF; DNA: TGTGCCAGCAGTGCAAACAGGGGACGAGTTCCTTATAATTCACCCCTCCACTTT
length: 12; J: TRBJ2-2; D: NA; size: many; V: TRBV2; CDR3: CASRAPPGELFF; DNA: TGTGCCAGCCGAGCCCCCCCCGGGGAGCTGTTTTTT
length: 15; J: TRBJ1-3; D: NA; size: few; V: TRBV5-1; CDR3: CASSSSGFSGNTIYF; DNA: TGCGCCAGCAGCTCTTCAGGGTTCTCTGGAAACACCATATATTTT
length: 13; J: TRBJ2-1; D: NA; size: few; V: TRBV6-5; CDR3: CASSHDTEREQFF; DNA: TGTGCCAGCAGTCACGATACAGAACGCGAGCAGTTCTTC
length: 16; J: TRBJ1-5; D: TRBD1; size: many; V: TRBV27; CDR3: CASSSDRVGSNQPQHF; DNA: TGTGCCAGCAGTTCCGACAGGGTGGGTAGCAATCAGCCCCAGCATTTT
length: 14; J: TRBJ2-7; D: NA; size: many; V: TRBV15; CDR3: CATSRANRVYEQYF; DNA: TGTGCTACCAGCAGGGCCAACAGGGTCTACGAGCAGTACTTC
length: 13; J: TRBJ1-2; D: TRBD1; size: many; V: TRBV2; CDR3: CASSPGQGHGYTF; DNA: TGTGCCAGCAGTCCGGGACAGGGGCATGGCTACACCTTC
length: 13; J: TRBJ2-3; D: TRBD2; size: many; V: TRBV10-3; CDR3: CAINRLGTSTQYF; DNA: TGTGCCATCAATCGACTAGGGACTAGTACGCAGTATTTT
length: 15; J: TRBJ1-2; D: TRBD1; size: many; V: TRBV20-1; CDR3: CSARDRTGAGYGYTF; DNA: TGCAGTGCTAGAGATCGGACAGGGGCCGGCTATGGCTACACCTTC
length: 17; J: TRBJ1-1; D: NA; size: many; V: TRBV25-1; CDR3: CASSESGYRLSSAEAFF; DNA: TGTGCCAGCAGTGAATCGGGTTACCGATTGTCCAGCGCTGAAGCTTTCTTT
length: 15; J: TRBJ2-3; D: NA; size: many; V: TRBV5-1; CDR3: CASSNIWGSTDTQYF; DNA: TGCGCCAGCAGCAATATATGGGGTTCCACAGATACGCAGTATTTT
length: 18; J: TRBJ2-7; D: TRBD1; size: NA; V: TRBV4-1; CDR3: CASSQSRDSYSLVYEQYF; DNA: TGCGCCAGCAGCCAAAGCCGGGACAGCTACTCTCTCGTCTACGAGCAGTACTTC
length: 15; J: TRBJ1-1; D: TRBD1; size: many; V: TRBV6-1; CDR3: CASRLQGWPNTEAFF; DNA: TGTGCCAGCAGGTTACAGGGGTGGCCGAACACTGAAGCTTTCTTT
length: 13; J: TRBJ1-1; D: NA; size: many; V: TRBV27; CDR3: CATGWAVNTEAFF; DNA: TGTGCCACTGGTTGGGCAGTAAACACTGAAGCTTTCTTT
length: 15; J: TRBJ2-5; D: NA; size: many; V: TRBV3-1; CDR3: CASSQVGLIGETQYF; DNA: TGTGCCAGCAGCCAAGTCGGCCTAATCGGAGAGACCCAGTACTTC
length: 14; J: TRBJ1-5; D: NA; size: many; V: TRBV5-1; CDR3: CASSLMGGNQPQHF; DNA: TGCGCCAGCAGCTTGATGGGGGGGAATCAGCCCCAGCATTTT
length: 15; J: TRBJ1-1; D: NA; size: many; V: TRBV6-5; CDR3: CASTLTEGGNTEAFF; DNA: TGTGCCAGCACCCTGACCGAGGGCGGGAACACTGAAGCTTTCTTT
length: 19; J: TRBJ2-4; D: NA; size: many; V: TRBV4-2; CDR3: CASSQDYQGSGLAKNIQYF; DNA: TGTGCCAGCAGCCAAGATTACCAGGGATCGGGGTTAGCCAAAAACATTCAGTACTTC
length: 19; J: TRBJ2-1; D: TRBD2; size: many; V: TRBV5-1; CDR3: CASSLKGLAGGSSYNEQFF; DNA: TGCGCCAGCAGCTTAAAGGGACTAGCGGGGGGGAGCTCCTACAATGAGCAGTTCTTC
length: 17; J: TRBJ2-3; D: NA; size: many; V: TRBV20-1; CDR3: CSARFIRGRGSTDTQYF; DNA: TGCAGTGCTAGATTCATACGGGGGCGGGGGAGCACAGATACGCAGTATTTT
length: 14; J: TRBJ2-5; D: TRBD2; size: many; V: TRBV5-1; CDR3: CASSSTSGGETQYF; DNA: TGCGCCAGCAGCTCCACTAGCGGGGGGGAGACCCAGTACTTC